This T cell receptor (beta chain) was identified during a study of blood T cell repertoires in COVID-19. TCRdb keeps only in-frame clones here, not all; method: immunoSEQ multiplex PCR. Of roughly 200,000 clones in the sample, 85% to 90% are singletons; the top ten hold 0.95% to 1.5%. The ends lost 8 bases at V and 2 bases at J; junction bases unmatched: 7. In germline, CDR1 is GTSNPN, CDR2 SVGIG (reference sequence). This CDR3 comprises 14 residues. The sequenced material came from PBMCs or T cells enriched from blood (not recorded which). J is TRBJ2-4 and V is TRBV30, with 9 positions matching TRBD1. This TCR came from a man aged 25-40 years who had recovered from COVID-19. The CDR3 here is CARSGTGSKNIQYF. CDR3 DNA sequence: TGTGCCCGTTCCGGGACAGGGTCCAAAAACATTCAGTACTTC.